These 10 T cell receptor beta chains share one sample of origin, sequenced in a study of cytomegalovirus exposure and HLA in healthy donors. PCR primers comprised 60 Vbeta and 13 Jbeta primers. Measured with immunoSEQ multiplex PCR; TCRdb has only the in-frame clones, and not every one. The repertoire holds some 140,000 clones, with more than 70% as singletons. Sequenced: PBMCs. These TCRs come from a male donor in good health and CMV-seropositive.

V gene TRBV19 combines with J gene TRBJ2-1; the match to TRBD1 covers 7 bases. Germline CDR1 LNHDA, CDR2 SQIVND (reference sequence). J lost 6 bases, V lost 8 bases, and 13 bases had no gene match. The CDR3 has 15 amino acids. The CDR3: CASLNDREYGNEQFF. The CDR3 DNA reads TGTGCCAGTCTAAATGACAGGGAATACGGCAATGAGCAGTTCTTC.

This rearrangement joins TRBV7-6 to TRBJ2-7; 14 bases fit TRBD2. The CDR3 length is 17 residues. V dropped 4 bases and J dropped 4; count of bases not matched to a gene: 9. Germline CDR1 and CDR2: SGHVS and FNYEAQ. CDR3 coding DNA: TGTGCCAGCAGCTCCGTTCCCGGGACTAGCGGGGGTTACGAGCAGTACTTC. Translation gives CASSSVPGTSGGYEQYF.

This rearrangement joins TRBV7-2 to TRBJ2-1; D gene unclear. The CDR3 length is 14 residues. V shed 5 bases and J shed 2 bases, with 10 bases lying between them. Germline CDR1 reads SGHTA; CDR2 reads FQGNSA. CDR3 sequence: CASSPVSAYNEQFF. As DNA, the CDR3 is TGTGCCAGCAGCCCCGTGAGCGCCTACAATGAGCAGTTCTTC. Full variable domain (rest looked up from reference TRBV7-2 and TRBJ2-1): GAGVSQSPSNKVTEKGKDVELRCDPISGHTALYWYRQSLGQGLEFLIYFQGNSAPDKSGLPSDRFSAERTGGSVSTLTIQRTQQEDSAVYLCASSPVSAYNEQFFGPGTRLTVL.

This sequence joins TRBV2 and TRBJ1-4; D perhaps matches TRBD1 (6 bases). V was pared by 1 base and J by 0 bases, with 12 bases between. The germline V gene encodes CDR1 SNHLY and CDR2 FYNNEI. CDR3 length: 17 residues. The DNA of the CDR3 is TGTGCCAGCAGTGAAGAGGACAGAGGAACAACTAATGAAAAACTGTTTTTT. It encodes CASSEEDRGTTNEKLFF.

CDR3 residues: CASTPDRGARYEQFF. DNA of the CDR3: TGTGCCAGCACCCCAGACAGGGGCGCTCGTTATGAGCAGTTCTTC. V is TRBV6-1 and J is TRBJ2-1, with 8 bases fitting TRBD1. The CDR3 is 15 amino acids. CDR1 MNHNS and CDR2 SASEGT come from the germline V gene. Trimming cost V 7 bases and J 8 bases; bases outside gene matches: 13.

The V and J genes are TRBV25-1 and TRBJ2-2, with D hard to call. The V and J ends lost 10 bases and 6 bases respectively, with 9 bases between them. Germline values: CDR1 MGHDK, CDR2 SYGVNS. This CDR3 spans 11 amino acids. The CDR3 reads CATSVAGELFF. In DNA, the CDR3 is TGTGCCACTTCAGTCGCCGGGGAGCTGTTTTTT. Full variable domain (remainder filled in from reference TRBV25-1 and TRBJ2-2): EADIYQTPRYLVIGTGKKITLECSQTMGHDKMYWYQQDPGMELHLIHYSYGVNSTEKGDLSSESTVSRIRTEHFPLTLESARPSHTSQYLCATSVAGELFFGEGSRLTVL.

The chain carries TRBV4-1 and TRBJ2-3; D is ambiguous. Trimming removed 0 bases at V and 3 bases at J, with 4 bases between. CDR1 is MGHRA, CDR2 YSYEKL, per germline. CDR3 size: 13 residues. The CDR3 sequence: CASSQEYTDTQYF. DNA of the CDR3: TGCGCCAGCAGCCAAGAGTATACAGATACGCAGTATTTT.

This chain connects TRBV5-6 to TRBJ2-7; 9 bases map to TRBD1. The ends lost 3 bases at V and 2 bases at J; junction bases unmatched: 0. There are 13 residues in the CDR3. Germline loops: CDR1 SGHDT, CDR2 YYEEEE. This CDR3 reads CASSWTGAYEQYF. The CDR3 DNA is TGTGCCAGCAGCTGGACAGGGGCCTACGAGCAGTACTTC.

This clone was observed a single time. The chain uses TRBV19 and TRBJ2-2, with 9 bases identical to TRBD1. Germline loops: CDR1 LNHDA, CDR2 SQIVND (reference sequence). Trimming removed 10 bases from V and 3 bases from J; junction bases left unmatched: 3. The CDR3 has 13 residues. The CDR3 DNA sequence: TGTGCCACGGGACAGGGATACACCGGGGAGCTGTTTTTT. Translated, it gives CATGQGYTGELFF.

The chain has TRBV5-6 and TRBJ2-2; 12 nucleotides align to TRBD1. With V trimmed by 4 bases and J by 7 bases, 11 bases remained unmatched. Per germline, CDR1 SGHDT and CDR2 YYEEEE. This CDR3 comprises 17 residues. The CDR3 DNA reads as TGTGCCAGCAGCGGGACGGGGGGACAGGGGGCCCTCGGGGAGCTGTTTTTT. Translated: CASSGTGGQGALGELFF.